The T cell receptor (beta chain) under discussion was sequenced for a study of cytomegalovirus exposure and HLA in healthy donors. Study conclusions and caveats: Information on immune exposure was restricted to one variable (CMV serostatus). Cytomegalovirus association was assigned to approximately 160 TCR beta chains.

Each donor was healthy, and each was a bone marrow donor. A remark on this clone: What it binds is unknown.

V gave up 7 bases and J gave up 3 bases; unmatched junction bases: 8. The CDR3 totals 14 residues. The germline V gene has CDR1 MDHEN and CDR2 SYDVKM. The PCR was carried out with 60 Vbeta primers and 13 Jbeta primers. As originally analysed: There were some 87 million unique TCR beta chains by a later count, and approximately 12 million of them were shared. The table came from immunoSEQ multiplex PCR; TCRdb's copy has only in-frame clones and leaves some out. That table furnishes V, J and clone size, whereas the DNA furnished D and trimming. The profile shows approximately 180,000 clones, 77% of them singletons.

This sequence was found in an older woman in good health and CMV-seropositive. The specimen was PBMCs. This chain joins TRBV28 and TRBJ2-7, with TRBD2 matching over 8 bases. CDR3 DNA sequence: TGTGCCAGCACCGGTGGACTAGCCTACTACGAGCAGTACTTC. Translated: CASTGGLAYYEQYF.